This T cell receptor (beta chain) was sequenced during a study of shared clonotypes between healthy human individuals. Naive CD8 cells lacked CD45RO, underwent positive selection for CCR7 and left out terminally differentiated effector memory CD45RA+ cells. Clones were sequenced by immunoSEQ multiplex PCR, and TCRdb holds only the in-frame ones, with some missing. The sample yields around 1.9 million clones, 85% to 95% seen once. Sequencing was carried out using naive CD8+ T cells from PBMCs. This clonotype originated in a man younger than 35 in good health. Some clones in this sample may be carry-over from other donors' samples.

The CDR3 DNA reads TGTGCCAGCAGTTATCCTGGAAGGCGGGAGGGTCTAAATGAGCAGTTCTTC. Its translation is CASSYPGRREGLNEQFF. This chain joins TRBV28 and TRBJ2-1, with 9 bases that match TRBD2. Germline assignment: CDR1 MDHEN and CDR2 SYDVKM. The CDR3 runs to 17 residues. J lost 7 bases, V lost 4 bases, and 14 bases had no gene match.